This T cell receptor beta chain was observed in a study of blood T cell repertoires in COVID-19. Turning to the study itself: Both acute and convalescent COVID-19 samples were obtained from the United States, Italy and Spain. In each case, the material was cDNA or gDNA derived from T cells, B-cell-depleted T cells, or PBMCs.

As handled by the study authors: Amplification from reference gene primers served as the basis for estimated nucleated cell counts. Assay used: immunoSEQ multiplex PCR; TCRdb lists only in-frame clones, some missing. The V and J calls and the clone size are those of that table, but D and trimming were determined from the DNA. Of approximately 190,000 clones in the sample, 70% to 90% are singletons; the top ten hold less than 6.5%. The source material was peripheral blood. This TCR was sampled from a woman in her 70s with active or convalescent COVID-19.

This CDR3 reads CASSSPQGGGEKLFF. The DNA for the CDR3 is TGTGCCAGCAGTTCACCACAGGGTGGGGGTGAAAAACTGTTTTTT. The V gene is TRBV28, the J gene TRBJ1-4; a possible D gene is TRBD1 (6 bases). Germline loops: CDR1 MDHEN, CDR2 SYDVKM. The CDR3 sequence is 15 residues long. V lost 4 bases, J lost 7 bases, and 16 bases lay in between.